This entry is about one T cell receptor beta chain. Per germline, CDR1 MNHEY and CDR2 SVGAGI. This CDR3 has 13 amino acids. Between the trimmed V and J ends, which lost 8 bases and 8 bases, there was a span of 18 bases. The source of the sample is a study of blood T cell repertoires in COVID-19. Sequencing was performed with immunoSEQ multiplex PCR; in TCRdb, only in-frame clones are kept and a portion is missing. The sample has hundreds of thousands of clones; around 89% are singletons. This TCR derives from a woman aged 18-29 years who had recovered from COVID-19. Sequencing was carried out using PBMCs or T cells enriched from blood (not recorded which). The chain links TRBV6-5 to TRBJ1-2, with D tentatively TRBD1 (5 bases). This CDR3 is CASLRARRDGYTF. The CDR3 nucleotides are TGTGCCAGCCTTAGGGCCCGGAGGGACGGCTACACCTTC.